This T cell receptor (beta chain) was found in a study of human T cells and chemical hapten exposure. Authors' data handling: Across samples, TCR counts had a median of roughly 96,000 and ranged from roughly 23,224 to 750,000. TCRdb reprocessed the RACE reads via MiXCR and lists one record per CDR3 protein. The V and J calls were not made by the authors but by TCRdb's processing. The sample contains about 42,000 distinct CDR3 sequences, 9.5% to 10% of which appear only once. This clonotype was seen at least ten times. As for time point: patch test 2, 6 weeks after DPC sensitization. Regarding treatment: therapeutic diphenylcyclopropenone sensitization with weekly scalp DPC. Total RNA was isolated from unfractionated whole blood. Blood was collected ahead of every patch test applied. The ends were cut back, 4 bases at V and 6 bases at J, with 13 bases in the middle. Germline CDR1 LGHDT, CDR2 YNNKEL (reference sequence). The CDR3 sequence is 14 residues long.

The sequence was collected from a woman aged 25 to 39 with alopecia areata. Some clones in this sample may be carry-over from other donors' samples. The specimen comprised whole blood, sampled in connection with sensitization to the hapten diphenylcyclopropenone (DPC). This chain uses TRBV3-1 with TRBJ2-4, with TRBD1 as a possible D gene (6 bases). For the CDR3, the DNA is TGTGCCAGCAGCCCCCCGGGACATGGAAACATTCAGTACTTC. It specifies CASSPPGHGNIQYF.